The 21 T cell receptor beta chains below all came from one sample that was sequenced in a study of CD8+ T cells in alopecia areata. Regarding treatment: oral pan-JAK inhibitor, 5-10 mg twice daily. The authors extracted RNA and reverse transcribed it into cDNA as the sequencing template. Produced via immunoSEQ multiplex PCR; TCRdb's table is partial and in-frame only. The top ten hold roughly 1.2% of the sample, which has about 210,000 clones, around 66% seen once. Material: CD4+ T cells sorted from blood, obtained around week 46, from a patient treated with tofacitinib. The source of these receptors is a human donor with alopecia areata.

The chain employs TRBV19 and TRBJ2-7; D is perhaps TRBD1 (5 bases). CDR1 LNHDA and CDR2 SQIVND come from the germline V gene (reference sequence). The CDR3 has 14 residues. V shed 3 bases and J shed 2 bases, with 11 bases lying between them. The CDR3 sequence: CASSISEGAYEQYF. The CDR3 region has the DNA TGTGCCAGTAGTATCTCGGAAGGGGCCTACGAGCAGTACTTC. Full variable domain (rest looked up from reference TRBV19 and TRBJ2-7): DGGITQSPKYLFRKEGQNVTLSCEQNLNHDAMYWYRQDPGQGLRLIYYSQIVNDFQKGDIAEGYSVSREKKESFPLTVTSAQKNPTAFYLCASSISEGAYEQYFGPGTRLTVT.

The chain couples TRBV25-1 to TRBJ2-2; D is ambiguous. Trimming took 7 bases from V and 5 from J, leaving 8 bases between them. In germline, CDR1 is MGHDK, CDR2 SYGVNS. The CDR3 loop spans 12 amino acids. The CDR3 sequence: CASNKGTGELFF. CDR3 nucleotide sequence: TGTGCCAGCAACAAGGGAACCGGGGAGCTGTTTTTT.

Here the CDR3 reads CSVDRQGSFEQYF. In nucleotides, the CDR3 is TGCAGCGTGGATAGACAGGGATCATTCGAGCAGTACTTC. V and J are TRBV29-1 and TRBJ2-7; TRBD1 matches 7 bases. Germline CDR1 SQVTM, CDR2 ANQGSEA. V dropped 6 bases and J dropped 6; count of bases not matched to a gene: 11. This CDR3 comprises 13 residues.

The V gene is TRBV4-2, the J gene TRBJ2-7, with D possibly matching TRBD1 (6 bases). The V end lost 1 base, the J end lost 3 bases, and 10 bases lay between the germline ends. This CDR3 is built from 14 residues. Germline V gives CDR1 LGHNA, CDR2 YNFKEQ. CDR3 loop: CASSQAGTNYEQYF. CDR3 DNA: TGTGCCAGCAGCCAAGCCGGGACAAACTACGAGCAGTACTTC.

The DNA for the CDR3 is TGCAGCGTTGTCGGCCAGGGAGAAGCTTTCTTT. It encodes CSVVGQGEAFF. The genes are TRBV29-1 and TRBJ1-1; D possibly corresponds to TRBD1 (5 bases). V lost 4 bases and J lost 8, with 11 bases in between. The V gene's germline CDR1 is SQVTM and CDR2 ANQGSEA. The CDR3 runs 11 residues.

V and J are TRBV30 and TRBJ2-1, with 10 bases identical to TRBD1. V shed 5 bases and J 6 bases; nucleotides not matched to a gene: 4. The CDR3 contains 13 residues. Germline CDR1 is GTSNPN and CDR2 is SVGIG (reference sequence). The CDR3: CAWGGTGVNEQFF. The CDR3 nucleotides are TGTGCCTGGGGCGGGACAGGGGTCAATGAGCAGTTCTTC.

The chain uses TRBV29-1 and TRBJ1-1; D is ambiguous. V gave up 5 bases and J gave up 0 bases, with 10 bases separating them. The germline gives CDR1 SQVTM, CDR2 ANQGSEA. The CDR3 extends over 13 amino acids. Here the CDR3 reads CSVRRALNTEAFF. DNA for the CDR3: TGCAGCGTTCGGAGAGCCTTGAACACTGAAGCTTTCTTT.

V and J are TRBV7-9 and TRBJ2-7; D is undetermined. The V end lost 7 bases, the J end lost 0 bases, and 13 bases lay between the germline ends. The CDR3 totals 14 residues. Per germline, CDR1 SEHNR and CDR2 FQNEAQ (reference sequence). This chain's CDR3 is CASNDLTISYEQYF. DNA for the CDR3: TGTGCCAGCAATGATCTTACGATCTCCTACGAGCAGTACTTC. The variable domain in full, with the rest retrieved from reference TRBV7-9 and TRBJ2-7, is DTGVSQNPRHKITKRGQNVTFRCDPISEHNRLYWYRQTLGQGPEFLTYFQNEAQLEKSRLLSDRFSAERPKGSFSTLEIQRTEQGDSAMYLCASNDLTISYEQYFGPGTRLTVT.

This rearrangement joins TRBV30 to TRBJ2-2; D gene uncertain. Per the germline V gene, CDR1 is GTSNPN and CDR2 is SVGIG (reference sequence). CDR3 length equals 15 residues. V lost 2 bases and J 6 bases, leaving 16 bases between the germline ends. The CDR3 region is CAWSLGSVGAGELFF. CDR3 nucleotide sequence: TGTGCCTGGAGTCTCGGATCAGTGGGCGCCGGGGAGCTGTTTTTT.

The chain joins TRBV29-1 to TRBJ2-3; D not resolved. V was trimmed by 7 bases and J by 0 bases, leaving 14 bases between them. This CDR3 spans 14 amino acids. Per the germline V gene, CDR1 is SQVTM and CDR2 is ANQGSEA. The CDR3 spells CSASPHVSTDTQYF. CDR3 nucleotide sequence: TGCAGCGCCTCCCCGCACGTAAGCACAGATACGCAGTATTTT.

The sample holds one count of this clone. The chain is built from TRBV29-1 and TRBJ1-1; 12 bases are shared with TRBD1. There are 12 residues in the CDR3. Germline V gives CDR1 SQVTM, CDR2 ANQGSEA. The V gene end was trimmed by 3 bases and the J gene end by 10 bases; junction bases not matched to a gene: 3. The CDR3 bases are TGCAGCGTTGATGGGACAGGGGGCGTAGCTTTCTTT. Translating it yields CSVDGTGGVAFF.

V and J are TRBV2 and TRBJ2-3, with 11 positions matching TRBD2. This CDR3 has 15 amino acids. The V and J ends lost 7 bases and 4 bases, in that order; junction bases with no gene match: 7. From germline, CDR1 is SNHLY and CDR2 FYNNEI. CDR3 coding DNA: TGTGCCAGCATGCGGCTAGCGGGGGGACCAGATACGCAGTATTTT. This sequence encodes CASMRLAGGPDTQYF. The whole variable domain, remainder taken from reference TRBV2 and TRBJ2-3, is EPEVTQTPSHQVTQMGQEVILRCVPISNHLYFYWYRQILGQKVEFLVSFYNNEISEKSEIFDDQFSVERPDGSNFTLKIRSTKLEDSAMYFCASMRLAGGPDTQYFGPGTRLTVL.

This clone was seen a few times. The rearrangement uses TRBV29-1 and TRBJ2-7; possibly TRBD2 for D (6 bases). This CDR3 has 12 amino acids. V was trimmed by 7 bases and J by 2 bases, leaving 12 bases between them. The V gene's germline CDR1 is SQVTM and CDR2 ANQGSEA. CDR3 in DNA: TGCAGCGCCGGGACTCAAGCCTACGAGCAGTACTTC. Protein: CSAGTQAYEQYF.

This chain links TRBV30 with TRBJ1-1; perhaps TRBD1 as D (5 bases). The CDR3 covers 13 residues. V lost 4 bases and J lost 7, with 16 bases in between. The germline V gene has CDR1 GTSNPN and CDR2 SVGIG (reference sequence). The CDR3 region is CAWNDGTESEAFF. The DNA of the CDR3 is TGTGCCTGGAACGACGGGACCGAGAGTGAAGCTTTCTTT.

This clone appeared a single time. The genes are TRBV4-3 and TRBJ2-6, with D maybe TRBD1 (5 bases). Trimming cost V 0 bases and J 1 base, with 13 bases left between them. The CDR3 totals 18 residues. Per germline, CDR1 LGHNA and CDR2 YSLEER. The CDR3 nucleotides are TGCGCCAGCAGCCAAGAGCGGACATCGCCGTCTGGGGCCAACGTCCTGACTTTC. It specifies CASSQERTSPSGANVLTF.

This rearrangement joins TRBV30 to TRBJ1-6; unclear D gene. This CDR3 is 12 amino acids long. Germline CDR1 is GTSNPN and CDR2 is SVGIG (reference sequence). V gave up 4 bases and J gave up 9 bases, with 10 bases separating them. The CDR3 region has the DNA TGTGCCTGGAAAGACCGAATTTCACCCCTCCACTTT. Protein: CAWKDRISPLHF.

J is TRBJ1-4 and V is TRBV7-2, with D hard to call. Germline loops: CDR1 SGHTA, CDR2 FQGNSA. The CDR3 has 15 residues. V lost 5 bases to trimming and J lost 0 bases, with 10 bases between them. As DNA, the CDR3 is TGTGCCAGCAGCCACGGACGGGCAACTAATGAAAAACTGTTTTTT. Protein sequence: CASSHGRATNEKLFF.

J is TRBJ1-2 and V is TRBV30; 11 nucleotides match TRBD1. V trimming: 2 bases; J trimming: 4 bases; junction bases outside the gene matches: 6. CDR3 length: 15 residues. Germline values: CDR1 GTSNPN, CDR2 SVGIG (reference sequence). CDR3 sequence (DNA): TGTGCCTGGAGTTCTCGGGACAGGGGGTTCTATGGCTACACCTTC. Amino acid sequence: CAWSSRDRGFYGYTF.

This clone was observed a single time. The genes are TRBV4-3 and TRBJ2-3, with D possibly TRBD2 on 5 matching bases. The length of the CDR3 is 15 residues. V was clipped by 4 bases and J by 2 bases, with 13 bases between them. Germline V lookup: CDR1 LGHNA, CDR2 YSLEER. The chain's CDR3 is CASSPTTGNTDTQYF. The DNA for the CDR3 is TGCGCCAGCAGCCCGACGACGGGGAACACAGATACGCAGTATTTT.

A few counts support this clone. The rearrangement uses TRBV27 and TRBJ1-2; D is possibly TRBD1 (6 bases). Germline V gene sequence: CDR1 MNHEY, CDR2 SMNVEV (reference sequence). The CDR3 is 17 residues long. V lost 5 bases and J 6 bases, leaving 25 bases between the germline ends. CDR3 amino acids: CASSPLGVAGVSDGYTF. For the CDR3, the DNA is TGTGCCAGCAGTCCCCTGGGGGTAGCAGGGGTTAGTGATGGCTACACCTTC.

This clone was observed once. This chain connects TRBV28 to TRBJ2-5, with 7 bases lining up with TRBD1. The V segment lost 3 bases and the J segment 0 bases; nucleotides outside the gene matches: 10. The CDR3 sequence is 17 residues long. CDR1 and CDR2 from the germline V gene are MDHEN and SYDVKM. In nucleotides, the CDR3 is TGTGCCAGCAGTTTTAAACCGGGACAGCCGTACCAAGAGACCCAGTACTTC. Translating gives CASSFKPGQPYQETQYF.